The clone carrying this T cell receptor beta chain was counted only a few times. The TCR beta library used iRepertoire HTBI primers with Arm-PCR amplification of CDR3. Each CDR3 protein gets one entry after TCRdb re-called the multiplex PCR reads with MiXCR. The repertoire holds roughly 500,000 distinct CDR3 sequences, with less than 15% as singletons. Documented time point: newly diagnosed GD, antithyroid drugs for less than 3 months. Generation of the TCR library employed RNA extracted from PBMCs. This record belongs to a study of regulatory T cells in long-lasting Graves disease. V shed 0 bases and J 4 bases; nucleotides not matched to a gene: 9. The CDR3 runs 17 residues. Germline V lookup: CDR1 DFQATT, CDR2 SNEGSKA (reference sequence). The same data also went into a second study, on T cells in Graves' hyperthyroidism and ophthalmopathy.

The chain combines TRBV20-1 with TRBJ1-6, with TRBD1 matching 7 bases. Sequencing was performed on peripheral blood mononuclear cells (PBMCs), taken at new diagnosis, from a patient treated with antithyroid drugs. The receptor comes from a woman in her 50s with Graves disease. CDR3 residues: CSARDAQGDSYNSPLHF. The CDR3 DNA reads as TGCAGTGCTAGAGATGCGCAGGGGGACAGTTATAATTCACCCCTCCACTTT.